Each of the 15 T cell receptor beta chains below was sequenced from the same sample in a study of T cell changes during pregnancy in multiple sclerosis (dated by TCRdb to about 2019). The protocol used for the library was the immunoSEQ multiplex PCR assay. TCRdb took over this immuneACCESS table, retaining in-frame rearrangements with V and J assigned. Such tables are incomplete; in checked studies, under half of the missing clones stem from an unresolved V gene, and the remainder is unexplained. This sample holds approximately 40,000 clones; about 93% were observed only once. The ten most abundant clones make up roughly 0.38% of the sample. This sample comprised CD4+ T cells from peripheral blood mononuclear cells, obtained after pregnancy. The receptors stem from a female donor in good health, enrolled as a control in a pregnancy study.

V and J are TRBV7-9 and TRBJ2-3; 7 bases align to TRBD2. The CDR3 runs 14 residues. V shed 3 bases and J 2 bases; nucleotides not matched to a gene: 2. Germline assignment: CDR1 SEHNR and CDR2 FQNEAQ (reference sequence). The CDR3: CASSLGGYTDTQYF. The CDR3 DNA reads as TGTGCCAGCAGCTTGGGAGGGTACACAGATACGCAGTATTTT.

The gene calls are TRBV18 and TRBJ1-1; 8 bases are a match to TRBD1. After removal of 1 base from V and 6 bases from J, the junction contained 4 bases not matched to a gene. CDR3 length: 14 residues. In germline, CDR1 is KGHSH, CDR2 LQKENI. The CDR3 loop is CASSPQEQGAEAFF. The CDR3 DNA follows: TGTGCCAGCTCACCACAGGAACAGGGGGCTGAAGCTTTCTTT.

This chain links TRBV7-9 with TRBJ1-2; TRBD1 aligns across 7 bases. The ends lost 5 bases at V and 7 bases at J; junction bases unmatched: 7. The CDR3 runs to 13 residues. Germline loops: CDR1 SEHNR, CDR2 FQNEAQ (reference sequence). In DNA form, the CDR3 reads TGTGCCAGCAGCCCATCAGGGGGTTTTGGCTACACCTTC. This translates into CASSPSGGFGYTF.

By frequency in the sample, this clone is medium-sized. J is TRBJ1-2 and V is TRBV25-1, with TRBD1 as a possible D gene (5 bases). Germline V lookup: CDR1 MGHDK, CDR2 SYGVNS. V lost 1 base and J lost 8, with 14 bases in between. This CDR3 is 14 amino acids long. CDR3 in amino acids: CASSEFGGAPGYTF. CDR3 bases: TGTGCCAGCAGTGAATTCGGAGGGGCGCCGGGCTACACCTTC.

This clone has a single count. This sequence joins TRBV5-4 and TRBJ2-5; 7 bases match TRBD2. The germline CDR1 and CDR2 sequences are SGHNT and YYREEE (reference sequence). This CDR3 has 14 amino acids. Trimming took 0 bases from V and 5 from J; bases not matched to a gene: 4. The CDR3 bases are TGTGCCAGCAGCTTGGAGCGGGGTGGGGAGACCCAGTACTTC. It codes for CASSLERGGETQYF.

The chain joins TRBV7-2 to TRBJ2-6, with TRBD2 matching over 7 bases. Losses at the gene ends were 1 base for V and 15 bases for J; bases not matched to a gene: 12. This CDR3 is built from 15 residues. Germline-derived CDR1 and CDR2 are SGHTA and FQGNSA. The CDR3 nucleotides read TGTGCCAGCAGCTTAGGGACTAGTAAGGCCAGAGACCTGACTTTC. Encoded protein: CASSLGTSKARDLTF. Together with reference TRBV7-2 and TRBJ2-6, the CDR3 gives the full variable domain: GAGVSQSPSNKVTEKGKDVELRCDPISGHTALYWYRQSLGQGLEFLIYFQGNSAPDKSGLPSDRFSAERTGGSVSTLTIQRTQQEDSAVYLCASSLGTSKARDLTFGAGSRLTVL.

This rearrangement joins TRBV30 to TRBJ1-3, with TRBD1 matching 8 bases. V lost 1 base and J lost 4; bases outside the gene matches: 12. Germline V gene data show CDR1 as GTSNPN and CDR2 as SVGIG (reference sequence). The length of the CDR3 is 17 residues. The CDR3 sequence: CAWSAAGQGKSGNTIYF. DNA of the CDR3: TGTGCCTGGAGTGCAGCCGGACAGGGAAAGTCAGGAAACACCATATATTTT. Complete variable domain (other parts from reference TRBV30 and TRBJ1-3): SQTIHQWPATLVQPVGSPLSLECTVEGTSNPNLYWYRQAAGRGLQLLFYSVGIGQISSEVPQNLSASRPQDRQFILSSKKLLLSDSGFYLCAWSAAGQGKSGNTIYFGEGSWLTVV.

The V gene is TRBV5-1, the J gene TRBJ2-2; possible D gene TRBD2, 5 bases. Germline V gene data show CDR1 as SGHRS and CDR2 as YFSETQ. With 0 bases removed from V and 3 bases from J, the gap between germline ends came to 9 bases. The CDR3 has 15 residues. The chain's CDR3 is CASSLAGKDTGELFF. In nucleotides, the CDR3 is TGCGCCAGCAGCTTGGCCGGGAAAGACACCGGGGAGCTGTTTTTT.

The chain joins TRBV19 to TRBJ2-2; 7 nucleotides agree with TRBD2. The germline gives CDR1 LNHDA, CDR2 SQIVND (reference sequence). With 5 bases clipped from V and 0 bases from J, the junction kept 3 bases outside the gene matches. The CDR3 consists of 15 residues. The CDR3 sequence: CASSDSGPNTGELFF. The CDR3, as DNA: TGTGCCAGTAGTGATAGCGGGCCGAACACCGGGGAGCTGTTTTTT. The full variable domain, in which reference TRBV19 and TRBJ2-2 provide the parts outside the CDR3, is DGGITQSPKYLFRKEGQNVTLSCEQNLNHDAMYWYRQDPGQGLRLIYYSQIVNDFQKGDIAEGYSVSREKKESFPLTVTSAQKNPTAFYLCASSDSGPNTGELFFGEGSRLTVL.

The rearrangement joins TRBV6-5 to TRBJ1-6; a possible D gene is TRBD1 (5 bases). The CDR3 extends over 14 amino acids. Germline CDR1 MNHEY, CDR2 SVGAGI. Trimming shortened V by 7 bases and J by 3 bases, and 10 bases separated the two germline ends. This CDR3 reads CASTDRSYNSPLHF. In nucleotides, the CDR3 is TGTGCCAGCACCGACAGAAGCTATAATTCACCCCTCCACTTT.

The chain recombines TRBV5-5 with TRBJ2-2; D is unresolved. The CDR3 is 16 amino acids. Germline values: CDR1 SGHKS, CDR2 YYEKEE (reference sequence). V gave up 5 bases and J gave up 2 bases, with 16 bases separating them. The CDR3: CASSFSSGFNTGELFF. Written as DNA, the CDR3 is TGTGCCAGCAGTTTTTCCTCAGGTTTTAACACCGGGGAGCTGTTTTTT.

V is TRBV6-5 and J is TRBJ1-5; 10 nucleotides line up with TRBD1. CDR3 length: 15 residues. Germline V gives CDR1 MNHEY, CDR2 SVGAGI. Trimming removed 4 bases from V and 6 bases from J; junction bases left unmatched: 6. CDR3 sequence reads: CASSSLGQGGQPQHF. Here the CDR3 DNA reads TGTGCCAGCAGTTCCCTTGGACAGGGGGGTCAGCCCCAGCATTTT.

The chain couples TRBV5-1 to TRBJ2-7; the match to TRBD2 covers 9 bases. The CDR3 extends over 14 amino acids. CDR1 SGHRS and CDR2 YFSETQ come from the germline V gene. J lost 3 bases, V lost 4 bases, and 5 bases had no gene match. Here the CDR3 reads CASSLSGSGYEQYF. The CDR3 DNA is TGCGCCAGCAGCCTTAGCGGGAGCGGCTACGAGCAGTACTTC.

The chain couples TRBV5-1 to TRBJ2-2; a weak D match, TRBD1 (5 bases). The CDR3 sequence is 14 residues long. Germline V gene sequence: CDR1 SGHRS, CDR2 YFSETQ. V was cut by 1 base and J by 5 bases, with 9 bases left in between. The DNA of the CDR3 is TGCGCCAGCAGCTTGATAGGGGCGACCGGGGAGCTGTTTTTT. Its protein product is CASSLIGATGELFF.

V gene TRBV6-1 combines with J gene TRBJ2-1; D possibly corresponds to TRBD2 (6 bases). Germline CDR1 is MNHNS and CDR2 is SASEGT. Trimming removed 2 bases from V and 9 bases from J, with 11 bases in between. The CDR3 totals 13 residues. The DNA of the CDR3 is TGTGCCAGCAGTGAACAGGGAGGAGGTGAGCAGTTCTTC. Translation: CASSEQGGGEQFF.